This TCR beta chain was sequenced in a study of OX40 agonist ivuxolimab in advanced cancers. As for the study in general: Dose-escalation patients were diagnosed with hepatocellular carcinoma, melanoma, renal cell cancer or head and neck cancer. One hepatocellular carcinoma and a couple of cutaneous melanoma patients partially responded.

The CDR3 contains 13 residues. The V end lost 3 bases, the J end lost 6 bases, and 9 bases lay between the germline ends. Germline V gene sequence: CDR1 SGHAT, CDR2 FQNNGV. This table comes from immunoSEQ multiplex PCR, and its TCRdb copy is limited to in-frame clones, with some not included. Of about 93,000 clones listed, about 90% are singletons. The clonotype comes from an adult with an advanced solid tumor such as melanoma, head and neck, liver or kidney cancer. Sample: CD4+ or CD8+ T cells sorted from blood, taken in a trial of the OX40 agonist ivuxolimab. The chain is built from TRBV11-2 and TRBJ2-1, with D unclear. This CDR3 reads CASSLVGSNEQFF. CDR3 nucleotides: TGTGCCAGCAGCTTGGTAGGGTCCAATGAGCAGTTCTTC.